Each of the 11 T cell receptor beta chains below was sequenced from the same sample in a study of blood T cell repertoires in COVID-19. TCRdb's copy holds only in-frame clones and misses some; the assay was immunoSEQ multiplex PCR. The sample records about 300,000 clones, 85% to 90% being singletons. The sequenced sample consisted of PBMCs or T cells enriched from blood (not recorded which). These receptors all come from a man aged 25-45 years who had recovered from COVID-19.

J is TRBJ2-2 and V is TRBV2; TRBD1 might be the D (5 bases). Germline V lookup: CDR1 SNHLY, CDR2 FYNNEI. The CDR3 has 14 residues. The V end was cut by 6 bases, the J end by 3 bases, with 11 bases between. The CDR3 sequence is CASRRQTYTGELFF. The CDR3 nucleotides are TGTGCCAGCAGAAGACAGACATACACCGGGGAGCTGTTTTTT.

The chain couples TRBV27 to TRBJ2-1, with 9 nucleotides matching TRBD2. The V gene's germline CDR1 is MNHEY and CDR2 SMNVEV (reference sequence). V was clipped by 2 bases and J by 9 bases; unmatched bases: 5. This CDR3 region has 14 residues. CDR3 sequence: CASSLVAGEGEQFF. CDR3 bases: TGTGCCAGCAGTTTAGTAGCGGGAGAGGGTGAGCAGTTCTTC.

The chain couples TRBV6-2 or TRBV6-3 to TRBJ2-2; 9 positions match TRBD2. The CDR3 covers 16 residues. Trimming took 7 bases from V and 4 from J; bases not matched to a gene: 10. The germline CDR1 and CDR2 sequences are MNHEY and SVGEGT. In DNA, the CDR3 is TGTGCCAGCACCCCGAGACTAGCGGTAATCACCGGGGAGCTGTTTTTT. Its translation is CASTPRLAVITGELFF.

The V gene is TRBV9, the J gene TRBJ1-1; 8 bases agree with TRBD1. The CDR3 loop spans 15 amino acids. Trimming removed 3 bases from V and 4 bases from J; junction bases left unmatched: 8. Germline V gene data show CDR1 as SGDLS and CDR2 as YYNGEE. The CDR3 is CASSENQGALTEAFF. CDR3 bases: TGTGCCAGCAGCGAAAACCAGGGGGCGCTCACTGAAGCTTTCTTT.

This clone has just one count. A read error may produce the germline difference seen at one junction end. This specimen includes other DNA sequences encoding the same CDR3. The J gene is TRBJ2-5, the V gene TRBV7-7; maybe TRBD2 (6 bases). The CDR3 is made up of 13 amino acids. Germline V lookup: CDR1 SSHAT, CDR2 FNYEAQ (reference sequence). The CDR3 reads CASSRDSQETQYF. The CDR3 bases are TGTGCTAGCAGCCGGGACTCCCAAGAGACCCAGTACTTC.

The rearrangement joins TRBV2 to TRBJ2-7, with 13 bases matching TRBD2. The length of the CDR3 is 16 residues. The trim removed 4 bases at V and 3 bases at J, leaving 6 bases unmatched. Germline V gives CDR1 SNHLY, CDR2 FYNNEI. CDR3 loop: CASSAGLAGVGYEQYF. DNA for the CDR3: TGTGCCAGCAGTGCTGGACTAGCGGGAGTAGGCTACGAGCAGTACTTC.

The chain recombines TRBV9 with TRBJ1-3; 7 nucleotides align to TRBD1. Per the germline V gene, CDR1 is SGDLS and CDR2 is YYNGEE. There are 14 residues in the CDR3. The V segment lost 4 bases and the J segment 2 bases; nucleotides outside the gene matches: 3. The CDR3 DNA reads TGTGCCAGCAGCCCAACAGGGGCTGGAAACACCATATATTTT. Translated, it gives CASSPTGAGNTIYF.

This clone was counted between two and nine times. The chain employs TRBV28 and TRBJ2-2, with 7 bases fitting TRBD1. Trimming took 6 bases from V and 0 from J; bases not matched to a gene: 7. The CDR3 length is 16 residues. Germline V gene data show CDR1 as MDHEN and CDR2 as SYDVKM. This CDR3 is CASRDGTAANTGELFF. The DNA of the CDR3 is TGTGCCAGCAGGGATGGGACAGCGGCGAACACCGGGGAGCTGTTTTTT. Filled out from reference TRBV28 and TRBJ2-2, the complete variable domain reads DVKVTQSSRYLVKRTGEKVFLECVQDMDHENMFWYRQDPGLGLRLIYFSYDVKMKEKGDIPEGYSVSREKKERFSLILESASTNQTSMYLCASRDGTAANTGELFFGEGSRLTVL.

This clone has only a few counts. The chain has TRBV7-2 and TRBJ2-1; D is unclear. V was trimmed by 3 bases and J by 4 bases, leaving 13 bases between them. The CDR3 loop spans 15 amino acids. Germline CDR1 SGHTA, CDR2 FQGNSA. CDR3: CASSFTANRYNEQFF. CDR3 coding DNA: TGTGCCAGCAGCTTCACCGCAAACCGGTACAATGAGCAGTTCTTC.

The V and J genes are TRBV28 and TRBJ2-7; D is possibly TRBD1 (6 bases). This CDR3 is built from 14 residues. Trimming took off 5 bases at V and 2 bases at J, with 13 bases between the two ends. Germline CDR1 and CDR2: MDHEN and SYDVKM. The CDR3 coding sequence is TGTGCCAGCAGTGATACCACAGGGACCTACGAGCAGTACTTC. Residues: CASSDTTGTYEQYF.

The rearrangement uses TRBV30 and TRBJ1-1; tentative D call: TRBD1 (5 bases). Germline V gives CDR1 GTSNPN, CDR2 SVGIG (reference sequence). Between the trimmed V and J ends, which lost 4 bases and 1 base, there was a span of 10 bases. This CDR3 comprises 13 residues. CDR3 in DNA: TGTGCCTGGAATCCAGGGTCGAACACTGAAGCTTTCTTT. Translating it yields CAWNPGSNTEAFF.